This T cell receptor (beta chain) derives from a study of early T cells in non-severe SARS-CoV-2 infection. Whole-study context: Chains were unpaired, as sequencing was done on bulk RNA from unsorted whole blood.

Germline values: CDR1 MNHEY, CDR2 SMNVEV (reference sequence). The V segment lost 6 bases and the J segment 4 bases; nucleotides outside the gene matches: 5. CDR3 length equals 14 residues. Unique molecular identifiers were affixed to single, distinct cDNA molecules. TCRdb re-analysed the 5' RACE reads in MiXCR, keeping a single row per CDR3 protein. This repertoire shows tens of thousands of distinct CDR3 sequences, approximately 8% found once; its top ten account for approximately 4%. General study findings and limits: Private and CD4 specificities were missed by VDJdb matching, skewed to anti-spike CD8.

For this clonotype: Its cognate antigen is unknown.

The sample here was whole blood, taken at baseline. The clonotype originates from an adult who was a healthcare worker with PCR-confirmed SARS-CoV-2 infection or an uninfected control (not recorded which). The chain is built from TRBV27 and TRBJ2-1, with TRBD2 matching 8 bases. The CDR3 DNA is TGTGCCAGCAGGACCGGGGGGGTTTACAATGAGCAGTTCTTC. Its translation is CASRTGGVYNEQFF.